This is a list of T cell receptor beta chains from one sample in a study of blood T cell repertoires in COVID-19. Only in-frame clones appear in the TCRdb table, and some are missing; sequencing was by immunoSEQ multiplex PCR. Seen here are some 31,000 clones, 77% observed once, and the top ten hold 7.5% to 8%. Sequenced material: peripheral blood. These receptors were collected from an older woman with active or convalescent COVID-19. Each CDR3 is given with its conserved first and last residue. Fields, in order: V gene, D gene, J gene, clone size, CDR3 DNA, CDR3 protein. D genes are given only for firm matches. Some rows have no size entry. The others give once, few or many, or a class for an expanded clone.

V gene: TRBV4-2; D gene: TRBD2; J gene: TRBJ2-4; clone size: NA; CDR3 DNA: TGTGCCAGCAGCCAAGATGCTTTCTCTGGTAGGGGACTAGCGACCAAAAACATTCAGTACTTC; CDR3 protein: CASSQDAFSGRGLATKNIQYF
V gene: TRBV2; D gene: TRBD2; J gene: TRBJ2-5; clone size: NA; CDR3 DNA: TGTGCCAAGGGACTAGCGGGGAACCAAGAGACCCAGTACTTC; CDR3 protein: CAKGLAGNQETQYF
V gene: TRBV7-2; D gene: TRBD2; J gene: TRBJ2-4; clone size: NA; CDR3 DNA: TGTGCCAGCAGCTTAGCTCCCTCATTAGCGGGAGCAACAGCCAAAAACATTCAGTACTTC; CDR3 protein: CASSLAPSLAGATAKNIQYF
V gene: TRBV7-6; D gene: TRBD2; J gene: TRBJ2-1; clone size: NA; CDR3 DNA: TGTGCCAGCAGCTTAACTCTAGCGGGGGGCATCAATGAGCAGTTCTTC; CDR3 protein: CASSLTLAGGINEQFF
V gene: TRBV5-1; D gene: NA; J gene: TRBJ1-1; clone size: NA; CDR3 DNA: TGCGCCAGCAGCTTGGTGGCAGTGAACACTGAAGCTTTCTTT; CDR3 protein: CASSLVAVNTEAFF
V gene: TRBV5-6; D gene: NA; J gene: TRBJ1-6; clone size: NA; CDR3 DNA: TGTGCCAGCAGCTCGCCGAGACGGGCCAGGGGAAATTCACCCCTCCACTTT; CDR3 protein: CASSSPRRARGNSPLHF
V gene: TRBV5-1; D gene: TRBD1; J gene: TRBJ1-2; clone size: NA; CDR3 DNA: TGCGCCAGCAGCTCCCACCGAGGGACAGAGAACTATGGCTACACCTTC; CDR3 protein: CASSSHRGTENYGYTF
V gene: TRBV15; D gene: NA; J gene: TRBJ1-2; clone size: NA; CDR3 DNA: TGTGCCACCAGCAGAGACCAGTATGGCTACACCTTC; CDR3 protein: CATSRDQYGYTF
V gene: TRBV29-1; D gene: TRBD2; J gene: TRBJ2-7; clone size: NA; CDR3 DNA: TGCAGCGCGCGGGAGGGGGGAAGGTACGAGCAGTACTTC; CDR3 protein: CSAREGGRYEQYF
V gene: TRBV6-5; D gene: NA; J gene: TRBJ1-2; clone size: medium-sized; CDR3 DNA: TGTGCCAGCAGTTCCACAGGGAGGGCTTATGGCTACACCTTC; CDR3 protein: CASSSTGRAYGYTF
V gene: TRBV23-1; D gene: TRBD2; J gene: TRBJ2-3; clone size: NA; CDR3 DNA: TGCGCCAGCAGCATAGCGGGACTAGCGTTTCCCACAGATACGCAGTATTTT; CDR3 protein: CASSIAGLAFPTDTQYF
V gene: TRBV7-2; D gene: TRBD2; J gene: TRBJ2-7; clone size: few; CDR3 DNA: TGTGCCGGGGGACTAGCGGGAGCTCTTGGTGAGCAGTACTTC; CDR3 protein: CAGGLAGALGEQYF
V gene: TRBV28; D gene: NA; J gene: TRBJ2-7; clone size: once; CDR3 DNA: TGTGCCAGCAGTCTCCGGGCAGGGTGGTACGAGCAGTACTTC; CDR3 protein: CASSLRAGWYEQYF
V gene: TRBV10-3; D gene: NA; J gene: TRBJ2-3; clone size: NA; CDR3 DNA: TGTGCCATCAGTGCGCTTTCAGGGGCAGATACGCAGTATTTT; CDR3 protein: CAISALSGADTQYF
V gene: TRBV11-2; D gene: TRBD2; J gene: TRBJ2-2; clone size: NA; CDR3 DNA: TGTGCCAGCAGCTTACTAGCGGGGGGGGTCACCGGGGAGCTGTTTTTT; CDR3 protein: CASSLLAGGVTGELFF
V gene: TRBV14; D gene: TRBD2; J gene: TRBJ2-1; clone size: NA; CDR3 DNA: TGTGCCAGCCGCTCGACTAGCGGGGGGCTTAATGAGCAGTTCTTC; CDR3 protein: CASRSTSGGLNEQFF
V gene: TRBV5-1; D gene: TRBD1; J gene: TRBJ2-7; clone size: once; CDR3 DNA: TGCGCCAGCAGCGCGTCCGGCAGGGGGCCTTTCGAGCAGTACTTC; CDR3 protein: CASSASGRGPFEQYF
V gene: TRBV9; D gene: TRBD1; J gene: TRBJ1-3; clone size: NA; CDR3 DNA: TGTGCCAGCAGCGGGGACAGGGGGAAAACATACGCTGGAAACACCATATATTTT; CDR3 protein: CASSGDRGKTYAGNTIYF
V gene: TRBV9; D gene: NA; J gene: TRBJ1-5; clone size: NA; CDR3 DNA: TGTGCCAGCAGCGTAGGAAGCGGAAGCAATCAGCCCCAGCATTTT; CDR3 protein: CASSVGSGSNQPQHF
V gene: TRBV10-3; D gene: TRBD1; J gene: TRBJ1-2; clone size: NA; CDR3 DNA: TGTGCCATCAGTGAGTCGGGACAGGGAGGCTACACCTTC; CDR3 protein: CAISESGQGGYTF
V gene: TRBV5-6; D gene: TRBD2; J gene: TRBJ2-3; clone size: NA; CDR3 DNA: TGTGCCAGCAGCTCGACTAGCGGGGGCCTCAGCACAGATACGCAGTATTTT; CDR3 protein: CASSSTSGGLSTDTQYF
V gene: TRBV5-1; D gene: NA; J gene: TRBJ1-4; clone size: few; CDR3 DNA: TGCGCCAGCAGCTTCGTGGGGCTTAATGAAAAACTGTTTTTT; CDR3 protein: CASSFVGLNEKLFF
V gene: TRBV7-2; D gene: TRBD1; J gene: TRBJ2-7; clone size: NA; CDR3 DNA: TGTGCCAGCAGCTTATCAGGGGGCACCTACGAGCAGTACTTC; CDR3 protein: CASSLSGGTYEQYF
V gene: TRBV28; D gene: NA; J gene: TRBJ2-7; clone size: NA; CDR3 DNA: TGTGCCAGCAGTTTACTCTACGAGCAGTACTTC; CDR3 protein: CASSLLYEQYF
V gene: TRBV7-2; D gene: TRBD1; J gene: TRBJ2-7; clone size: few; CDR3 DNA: TGTGCCAGCAGCTTAGCCTCGACAGGGCAGACCTACGAGCAGTACTTC; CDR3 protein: CASSLASTGQTYEQYF
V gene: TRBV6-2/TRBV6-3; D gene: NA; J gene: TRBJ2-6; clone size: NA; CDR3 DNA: TGTGCCAGCAGTTACGGAGGGGCTGGGGCCAACGTCCTGACTTTC; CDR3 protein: CASSYGGAGANVLTF
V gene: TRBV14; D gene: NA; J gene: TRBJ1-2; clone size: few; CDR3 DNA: TGTGCCAGCAGCCAAGCGGGGTATGGCTACACCTTC; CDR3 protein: CASSQAGYGYTF
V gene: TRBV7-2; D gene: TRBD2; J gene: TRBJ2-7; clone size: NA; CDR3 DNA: TGTGCCAGCAGCCGTTCTAGCGGGAGTTTATACGAGCAGTACTTC; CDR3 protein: CASSRSSGSLYEQYF
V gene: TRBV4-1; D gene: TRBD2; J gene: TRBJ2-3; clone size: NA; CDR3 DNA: TGCGCCAGCAGCCAAGGACTAGCGGGGAGGTTCACAGATACGCAGTATTTT; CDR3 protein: CASSQGLAGRFTDTQYF
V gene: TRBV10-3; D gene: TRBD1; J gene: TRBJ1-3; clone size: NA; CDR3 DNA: TGTGCCATCAGCCGGGACAGGGGAAACACCATATATTTT; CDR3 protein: CAISRDRGNTIYF
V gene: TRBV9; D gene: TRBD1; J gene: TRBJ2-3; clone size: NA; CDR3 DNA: TGTGCCAGCAGCGTAACCCTACAGGGGAATACGCAGTATTTT; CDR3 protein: CASSVTLQGNTQYF
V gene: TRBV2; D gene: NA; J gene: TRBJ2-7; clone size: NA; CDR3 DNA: TGTGCCAGCAGCAGCGGAAACTCCTACGAGCAGTACTTC; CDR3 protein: CASSSGNSYEQYF
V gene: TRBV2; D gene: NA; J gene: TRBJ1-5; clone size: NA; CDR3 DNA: TGTGCCAGCAGCAAGGACAAAGGAGCTAGTCAGCCCCAGCATTTT; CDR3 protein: CASSKDKGASQPQHF
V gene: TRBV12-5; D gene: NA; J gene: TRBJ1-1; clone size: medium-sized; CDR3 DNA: TGTGCTAGTGGTTTGGTACTGGGGAGGACGACTGAAGCTTTCTTT; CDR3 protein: CASGLVLGRTTEAFF
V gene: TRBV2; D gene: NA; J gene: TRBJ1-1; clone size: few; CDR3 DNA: TGTGCCAGCAGCTTAACAGTGAACACTGAAGCTTTCTTT; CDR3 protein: CASSLTVNTEAFF
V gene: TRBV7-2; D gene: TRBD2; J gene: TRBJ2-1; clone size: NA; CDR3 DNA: TGTGCCAGCAGCCCCGGGACTAGCGGGAGGGAGCAGTTCTTC; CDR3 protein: CASSPGTSGREQFF
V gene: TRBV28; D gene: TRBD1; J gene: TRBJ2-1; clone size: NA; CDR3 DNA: TGTGCCAGCAGCGCCGGGACAGGGATGATTCGCGGTCAGAATGAGCAGTTCTTC; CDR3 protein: CASSAGTGMIRGQNEQFF
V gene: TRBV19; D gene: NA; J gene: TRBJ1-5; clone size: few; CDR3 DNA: TGTGCCAGTAGTATAGCGCAGGGGCCGGGCAATCAGCCCCAGCATTTT; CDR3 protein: CASSIAQGPGNQPQHF
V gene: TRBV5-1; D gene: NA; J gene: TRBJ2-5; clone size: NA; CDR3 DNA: TGCGCCAGCAGCTTAGGACTCCTCCAAGAGACCCAGTACTTC; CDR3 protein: CASSLGLLQETQYF
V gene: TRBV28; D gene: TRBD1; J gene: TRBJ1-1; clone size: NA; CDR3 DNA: TGTGCCAGCCCCTCGGGGACAGGGATGAACACTGAAGCTTTCTTT; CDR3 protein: CASPSGTGMNTEAFF
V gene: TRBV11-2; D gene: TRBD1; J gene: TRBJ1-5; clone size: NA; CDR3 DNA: TGTGCCAGCAGCGACGGGACAGGGGGTTCTCTCCAGCCCCAGCATTTT; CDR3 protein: CASSDGTGGSLQPQHF
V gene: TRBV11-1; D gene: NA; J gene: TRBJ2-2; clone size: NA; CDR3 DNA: TGTGCCAGCAGCCGACTGGTTGCCGGGGAGCTGTTTTTT; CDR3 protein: CASSRLVAGELFF
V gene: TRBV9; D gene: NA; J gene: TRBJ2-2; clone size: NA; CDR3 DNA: TGTGCCAGCAGCGTTTACGGGGGGCCAAACACCGGGGAGCTGTTTTTT; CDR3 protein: CASSVYGGPNTGELFF
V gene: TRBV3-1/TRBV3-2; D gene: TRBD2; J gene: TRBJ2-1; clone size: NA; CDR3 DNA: TGTGCCAGCAGCCAAGTAGCGGGGGGTTACAATGAGCAGTTCTTC; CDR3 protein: CASSQVAGGYNEQFF
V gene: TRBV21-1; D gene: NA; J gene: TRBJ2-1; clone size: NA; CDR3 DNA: TGTGCCAGCAGCTTCCCTAGCGGGGGGGCCGGCAATGAGCAGTTCTTC; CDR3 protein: CASSFPSGGAGNEQFF
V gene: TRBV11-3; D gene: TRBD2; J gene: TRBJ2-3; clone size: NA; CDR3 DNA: TGTGCCAGCAGTACCTCCGGGGGGGGCACAGATACGCAGTATTTT; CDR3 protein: CASSTSGGGTDTQYF
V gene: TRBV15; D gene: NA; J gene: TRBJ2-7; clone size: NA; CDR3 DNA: TGTGCCACCAGCCAGTTGGGACAAGGGTTCTCCTACGAGCAGTACTTC; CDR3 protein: CATSQLGQGFSYEQYF
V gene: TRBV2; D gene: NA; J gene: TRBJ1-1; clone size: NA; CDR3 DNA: TGTGCCAGCAGTTTCGAAAACAGGCCAAACACTGAAGCTTTCTTT; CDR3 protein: CASSFENRPNTEAFF
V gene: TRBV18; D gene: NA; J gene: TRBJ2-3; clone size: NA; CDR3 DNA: TGTGCCAGCTCACCGAATTCCGGGACTCCGAGCACAGATACGCAGTATTTT; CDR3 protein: CASSPNSGTPSTDTQYF
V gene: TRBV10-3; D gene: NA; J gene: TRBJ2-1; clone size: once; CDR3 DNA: TGTGCCATCAGTGAAAGTCTGCAAACGGGTGAGCAGTTCTTC; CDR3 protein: CAISESLQTGEQFF